Sequencing of this TCR beta chain was carried out in a study of T cells in Graves' hyperthyroidism and ophthalmopathy. Study-wide context: Peripheral blood was obtained at initial diagnosis, preceding any treatment. Regarding the study as a whole: Most expanded thyroid clonotypes above 0.001 also appeared in blood.

This CDR3 contains 14 residues. Germline lookup yields CDR1 DFQATT and CDR2 SNEGSKA (reference sequence). Trimming removed 1 base from V and 4 bases from J; junction bases left unmatched: 2. This clonotype was found many times. Its antigen remains unknown. TCR beta CDR3 regions were amplified from RNA. During a first-round RT-PCR of the TCR CDR3, the HTBI primer set was used. TCRdb fed the multiplex PCR reads into MiXCR, producing one record per CDR3 protein. The sample gives fewer than 450,000 distinct CDR3 sequences, approximately 18% of which show up once; roughly a third is in the top ten. Sequences were obtained from blood. This sequence joins TRBV20-1 and TRBJ2-1; 9 bases fit TRBD1. The origin of this receptor is a woman aged 25 to 45 with Graves' hyperthyroidism that later progressed to Graves' ophthalmopathy. In nucleotides, the CDR3 is TGCAGTGCTAGAGCGGACAGGGGTTACAATGAGCAGTTCTTC. As protein: CSARADRGYNEQFF.